What follows are 7 T cell receptor beta chains derived from one specimen sequenced in a study of blood T cells in healthy people across ages. Primers used in a second PCR of about 6 to 11 cycles were a sample-barcoded 5' primer and a J-beta primer mix. TCRdb used MiXCR to reprocess the 5' RACE reads, holding one entry per CDR3 protein. The sample lists 800,000 to 950,000 distinct CDR3 sequences, almost 30% occurring once. This same sample was also part of a study on T cells of mothers and their children.

The sequenced sample consisted of blood. These receptors were collected from a woman aged 35 to 49 in good health.

The chain has TRBV20-1 and TRBJ2-3; TRBD2 agrees at 10 bases. CDR3 length: 15 residues. Germline trimming cut 2 bases from V and 6 bases from J; bases unmatched to any gene: 8. Germline CDR1 is DFQATT and CDR2 is SNEGSKA (reference sequence). The CDR3 nucleotides read TGCAGTGCTAGAAGGACTAGCGGACCTATGGATACGCAGTATTTT. This sequence encodes CSARRTSGPMDTQYF.

The chain carries TRBV12-3 or TRBV12-4 and TRBJ1-6; 7 bases align to TRBD1. V lost 7 bases and J lost 7; bases outside the gene matches: 10. The CDR3 sequence is 15 residues long. The CDR3 spells CASTPGGVENSPLHF. The CDR3 DNA follows: TGTGCCAGCACCCCAGGGGGGGTCGAGAATTCACCCCTCCACTTT.

Comment on this clonotype: A single base separates this from a much larger clone, so it may be a read error. The chain is built from TRBV5-1 and TRBJ1-1; D gene unclear. Germline V lookup: CDR1 SGHRS, CDR2 YFSETQ. This CDR3 region has 14 residues. V lost 3 bases, J lost 2 bases, and 11 bases lay in between. The CDR3 DNA reads as TGCGCCAGCAGCTGTATAGTCAGCAACACTGAAGCTTTCTTT. As protein: CASSCIVSNTEAFF.

This clonotype occurred many times. This chain uses TRBV28 with TRBJ2-1, with D unclear. Germline V gene lookup returns CDR1 MDHEN and CDR2 SYDVKM. V gave up 3 bases and J gave up 4 bases, with 13 bases separating them. The length of the CDR3 is 15 residues. CDR3 in DNA: TGTGCCAGCAGTTTGGCAGGAGAAGGATACAATGAGCAGTTCTTC. It specifies CASSLAGEGYNEQFF. The full variable domain, its missing parts supplied by reference TRBV28 and TRBJ2-1, is DVKVTQSSRYLVKRTGEKVFLECVQDMDHENMFWYRQDPGLGLRLIYFSYDVKMKEKGDIPEGYSVSREKKERFSLILESASTNQTSMYLCASSLAGEGYNEQFFGPGTRLTVL.

This clonotype was counted ten times or more. This sequence joins TRBV28 and TRBJ1-6; D perhaps matches TRBD1 (5 bases). Germline V gene lookup returns CDR1 MDHEN and CDR2 SYDVKM. Trimming took 3 bases from V and 7 from J, leaving 10 bases between them. There are 14 residues in the CDR3. This chain's CDR3 is CASSFRQLNSPLHF. The CDR3 DNA reads TGTGCCAGCAGTTTCCGACAGCTAAATTCACCCCTCCACTTT.

The chain links TRBV29-1 to TRBJ1-1, with 7 bases that match TRBD1. CDR3 length: 14 amino acids. CDR1 and CDR2 from the germline V gene are SQVTM and ANQGSEA. The J segment lost 4 bases and the V segment lost 5 bases, leaving 10 bases of the junction unmatched. CDR3 region: CSVKTGTLGTEAFF. CDR3 DNA: TGCAGCGTTAAGACAGGGACCCTTGGCACTGAAGCTTTCTTT. Combining the CDR3 with reference TRBV29-1 and TRBJ1-1 gives the whole variable domain SAVISQKPSRDICQRGTSLTIQCQVDSQVTMMFWYRQQPGQSLTLIATANQGSEATYESGFVIDKFPISRPNLTFSTLTVSNMSPEDSSIYLCSVKTGTLGTEAFFGQGTRLTVV.

This clonotype was observed at least ten times. The chain combines TRBV4-3 with TRBJ2-6; D gene unclear. CDR3 length: 17 amino acids. Per germline, CDR1 LGHNA and CDR2 YSLEER. Trimming took off 0 bases at V and 0 bases at J, with 9 bases between the two ends. Written as DNA, the CDR3 is TGCGCCAGCAGCCAAGACCGGCAGGCCTCTGGGGCCAACGTCCTGACTTTC. Protein sequence: CASSQDRQASGANVLTF.